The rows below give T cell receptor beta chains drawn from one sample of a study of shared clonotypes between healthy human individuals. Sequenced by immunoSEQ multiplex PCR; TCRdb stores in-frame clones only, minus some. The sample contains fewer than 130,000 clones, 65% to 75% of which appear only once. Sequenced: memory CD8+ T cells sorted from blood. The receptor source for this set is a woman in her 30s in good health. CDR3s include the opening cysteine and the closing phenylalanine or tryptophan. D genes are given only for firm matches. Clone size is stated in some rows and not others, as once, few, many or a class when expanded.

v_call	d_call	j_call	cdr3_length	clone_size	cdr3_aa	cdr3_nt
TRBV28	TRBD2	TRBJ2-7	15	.	CASSLLAGDSYEQYF	TGTGCCAGCAGTTTACTAGCGGGGGACTCCTACGAGCAGTACTTC
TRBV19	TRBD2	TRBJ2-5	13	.	CASGLAGSETQYF	TGTGCCAGCGGACTAGCGGGAAGCGAGACCCAGTACTTC
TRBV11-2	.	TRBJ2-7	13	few	CASSPGSDYEQYF	TGTGCCAGCAGCCCGGGGAGCGACTACGAGCAGTACTTC
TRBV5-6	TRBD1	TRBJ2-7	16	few	CASSYLTGGGLYEQYF	TGTGCCAGCAGCTACCTAACAGGGGGAGGACTGTACGAGCAGTACTTC
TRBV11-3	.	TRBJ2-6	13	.	CASGPAGANVLTF	TGTGCCAGCGGACCAGCTGGGGCCAACGTCCTGACTTTC
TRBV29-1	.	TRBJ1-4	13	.	CSVSRVVSEKLFF	TGCAGCGTCTCCAGGGTTGTGAGCGAAAAACTGTTTTTT
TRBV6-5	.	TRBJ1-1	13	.	CASSYQRNTEAFF	TGTGCCAGCAGCTATCAGAGGAACACTGAAGCTTTCTTT
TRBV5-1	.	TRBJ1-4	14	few	CASSLEAGDEKLFF	TGCGCCAGCAGCTTGGAGGCAGGAGATGAAAAACTGTTTTTT
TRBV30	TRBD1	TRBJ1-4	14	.	CAWSAGTGNEKLFF	TGTGCCTGGAGTGCAGGGACAGGGAATGAAAAACTGTTTTTT
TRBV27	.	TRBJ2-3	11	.	CASSLGDTQYF	TGTGCCAGCAGTTTAGGAGATACGCAGTATTTT
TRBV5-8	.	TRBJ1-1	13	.	CARTDSPNTEAFF	TGTGCCAGGACGGACAGCCCGAACACTGAAGCTTTCTTT
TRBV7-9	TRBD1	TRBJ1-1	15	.	CASSSSGTENTEAFF	TGTGCCAGCAGCTCCTCCGGGACAGAGAACACTGAAGCTTTCTTT
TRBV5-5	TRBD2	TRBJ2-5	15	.	CASSSGTSGRKTQYF	TGTGCCAGCAGCTCCGGGACTAGCGGGAGAAAGACCCAGTACTTC
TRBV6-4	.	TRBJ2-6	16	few	CASSDSSGSGANVLTF	TGTGCCAGCAGTGACTCGAGCGGCTCTGGGGCCAACGTCCTGACTTTC
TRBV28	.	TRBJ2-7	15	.	CASSAGRQGGYEQYF	TGTGCCAGCAGTGCCGGGAGACAGGGAGGCTACGAGCAGTACTTC
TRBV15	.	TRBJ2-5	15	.	CATSRDPGAEETQYF	TGTGCCACCAGCAGAGATCCGGGGGCCGAAGAGACCCAGTACTTC
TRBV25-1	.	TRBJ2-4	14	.	CASRSESDKNIQYF	TGTGCCAGCCGTTCGGAGTCTGACAAAAACATTCAGTACTTC
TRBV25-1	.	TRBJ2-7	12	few	CASSGNNYEQYF	TGTGCCAGCAGTGGGAATAACTACGAGCAGTACTTC
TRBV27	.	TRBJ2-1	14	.	CASSPWTGRDEQFF	TGTGCCAGCAGTCCGTGGACAGGGAGGGATGAGCAGTTCTTC
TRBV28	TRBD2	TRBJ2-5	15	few	CASSSPREGEETQYF	TGTGCCAGCAGTTCCCCCCGGGAGGGGGAAGAGACCCAGTACTTC
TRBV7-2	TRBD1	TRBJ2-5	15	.	CASSLGGRTGLAQYF	TGTGCCAGCAGCTTAGGAGGCAGGACAGGATTGGCCCAGTACTTC
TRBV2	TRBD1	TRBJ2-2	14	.	CASSSGTGSGELFF	TGTGCCAGCAGTTCCGGGACAGGGTCCGGGGAGCTGTTTTTT
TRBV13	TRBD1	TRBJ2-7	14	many	CASSLSGQFYEQYF	TGTGCCAGCAGCTTATCGGGACAGTTCTACGAGCAGTACTTC
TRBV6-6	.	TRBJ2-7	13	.	CASSYTDMGEQYF	TGTGCCAGCAGTTATACGGACATGGGGGAGCAGTACTTC
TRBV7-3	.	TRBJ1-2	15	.	CASSREGGPLYGYTF	TGTGCCAGCAGTCGCGAGGGGGGACCGTTATATGGCTACACCTTC
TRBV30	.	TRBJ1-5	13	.	CAWNQGKNQPQHF	TGTGCCTGGAACCAGGGGAAAAATCAGCCCCAGCATTTT
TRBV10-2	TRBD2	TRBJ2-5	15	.	CASSWTSGSQETQYF	TGCGCCAGCAGCTGGACTAGCGGGTCCCAAGAGACCCAGTACTTC
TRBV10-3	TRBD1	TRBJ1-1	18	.	CAIGEAKYGDRRNTEAFF	TGTGCCATCGGGGAAGCAAAATATGGGGACAGGAGGAACACTGAAGCTTTCTTT
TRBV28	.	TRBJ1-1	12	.	CASSSGFTEAFF	TGTGCCAGCAGTTCGGGGTTTACTGAAGCTTTCTTT
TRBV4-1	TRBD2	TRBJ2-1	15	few	CASSQVLAGANEQFF	TGCGCCAGCAGCCAAGTACTAGCGGGAGCCAATGAGCAGTTCTTC
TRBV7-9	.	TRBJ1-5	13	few	CASSLGGSQPQHF	TGTGCCAGCAGCTTAGGGGGTAGTCAGCCCCAGCATTTT
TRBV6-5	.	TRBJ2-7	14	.	CASSYWGLGDEQYF	TGTGCCAGCAGTTATTGGGGTTTGGGGGACGAGCAGTACTTC
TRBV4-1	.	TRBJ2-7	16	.	CASSQDSTSSYYEQYF	TGCGCCAGCAGCCAAGATTCGACTTCCTCTTACTACGAGCAGTACTTC
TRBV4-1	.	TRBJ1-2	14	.	CASSQVAAGKGYTF	TGCGCCAGCAGCCAAGTAGCGGCAGGAAAAGGCTACACCTTC
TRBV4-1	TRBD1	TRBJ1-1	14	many	CASTGQGRNTEAFF	TGCGCCAGCACCGGACAGGGGCGGAACACTGAAGCTTTCTTT
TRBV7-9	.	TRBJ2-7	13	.	CASSFYPNPEQYF	TGTGCCAGCAGCTTCTACCCCAACCCGGAGCAGTACTTC
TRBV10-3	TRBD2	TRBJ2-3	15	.	CAISPGRESTDTQYF	TGTGCCATCAGTCCTGGGCGGGAGAGCACAGATACGCAGTATTTT
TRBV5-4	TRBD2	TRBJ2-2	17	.	CASSPDLAGAVTGELFF	TGTGCCAGCAGCCCGGACCTAGCGGGAGCGGTCACCGGGGAGCTGTTTTTT
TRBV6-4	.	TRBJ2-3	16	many	CASSLEAGGSTDTQYF	TGTGCCAGCAGTCTAGAAGCGGGTGGTAGCACAGATACGCAGTATTTT
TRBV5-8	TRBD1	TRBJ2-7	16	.	CASSSVPGTGGHEQYF	TGTGCCAGCAGCTCAGTCCCCGGGACAGGGGGCCATGAGCAGTACTTC
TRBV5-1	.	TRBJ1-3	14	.	CASSSDLSGNTIYF	TGCGCCAGCAGTTCAGATCTCTCTGGAAACACCATATATTTT
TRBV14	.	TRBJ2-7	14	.	CASSQELSSYEQYF	TGTGCCAGCAGCCAAGAGCTCAGCTCCTACGAGCAGTACTTC
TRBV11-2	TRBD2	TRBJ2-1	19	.	CASSSRYSSTSGTYNEQFF	TGTGCCAGCAGCTCACGCTATAGTTCGACTAGCGGAACCTACAATGAGCAGTTCTTC
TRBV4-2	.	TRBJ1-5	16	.	CASSQEADGGPRVQHF	TGTGCCAGCAGCCAAGAGGCGGACGGCGGTCCTCGGGTCCAGCATTTT
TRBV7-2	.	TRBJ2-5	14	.	CASSPRRWGETQYF	TGTGCCAGCAGCCCGAGGCGATGGGGTGAGACCCAGTACTTC
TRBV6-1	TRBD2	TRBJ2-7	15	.	CASSEETGGPYEQYF	TGTGCCAGCAGTGAAGAAACGGGGGGGCCTTACGAGCAGTACTTC
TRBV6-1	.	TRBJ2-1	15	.	CASTRLGGSYNEQFF	TGTGCCAGCACCCGTCTAGGGGGCTCCTACAATGAGCAGTTCTTC
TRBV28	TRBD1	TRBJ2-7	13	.	CASRGTVPYEQYF	TGTGCCAGCAGGGGGACAGTCCCCTACGAGCAGTACTTC
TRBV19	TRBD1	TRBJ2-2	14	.	CASSWDRSTGELFF	TGTGCCAGTAGTTGGGACAGAAGCACCGGGGAGCTGTTTTTT
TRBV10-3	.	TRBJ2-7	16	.	CAISAQSTDRSYEQYF	TGTGCCATCAGTGCCCAATCGACAGACAGGTCCTACGAGCAGTACTTC
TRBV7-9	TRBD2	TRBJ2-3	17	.	CASSVARLAGVIDTQYF	TGTGCCAGCAGCGTTGCCCGACTAGCGGGAGTGATAGATACGCAGTATTTT
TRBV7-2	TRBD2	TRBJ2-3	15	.	CASSLELASTDTQYF	TGTGCCAGCAGCTTAGAACTAGCGAGCACAGATACGCAGTATTTT
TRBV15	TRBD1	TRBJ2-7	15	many	CATSGTGTGSYEQYF	TGTGCCACCAGCGGAACCGGGACAGGGTCCTACGAGCAGTACTTC
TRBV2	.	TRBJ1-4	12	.	CASSSRGEKLFF	TGTGCCAGCAGCTCCCGGGGTGAAAAACTGTTTTTT
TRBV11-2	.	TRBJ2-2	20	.	CASSLDWGILGLGNTGELFF	TGTGCCAGCAGCTTAGATTGGGGGATACTCGGACTCGGGAACACCGGGGAGCTGTTTTTT
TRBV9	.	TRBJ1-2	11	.	CASSVVGDYTF	TGTGCCAGCAGCGTAGTGGGGGACTACACCTTC
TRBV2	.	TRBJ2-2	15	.	CASSGWKTNTGELFF	TGTGCCAGCAGTGGGTGGAAAACGAACACCGGGGAGCTGTTTTTT
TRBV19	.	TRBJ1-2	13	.	CASTPAPIYGYTF	TGTGCCAGTACCCCCGCACCTATCTATGGCTACACCTTC
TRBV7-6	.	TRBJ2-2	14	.	CASSWTTNTGELFF	TGTGCCAGCAGCTGGACCACGAACACCGGGGAGCTGTTTTTT
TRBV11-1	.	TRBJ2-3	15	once	CASSLFGPSTDTQYF	TGTGCCAGCAGCTTATTCGGGCCTAGCACAGATACGCAGTATTTT